This record looks at one T cell receptor (beta chain) sequence and its context. These data come from a study of blood T cell repertoires in COVID-19. Turning to the study itself: The analysed material was cDNA or gDNA that came from T cells, B-cell-depleted T cells, or PBMCs.

Living in about two dozen US areas, the participants were between 18 and 89 years of age. In assigning cohorts, the study relied on participant-reported clinical history. This CDR3 spans 12 amino acids. With 6 bases clipped from V and 9 bases from J, the junction kept 6 bases outside the gene matches. The germline gives CDR1 LGHDT, CDR2 YNNKEL (reference sequence). In the study's own analysis: Amplification with reference gene primers provided the estimates of nucleated cell counts. Assay used: immunoSEQ multiplex PCR; TCRdb lists only in-frame clones, some missing. V and J calls and clone size follow that table, whereas D and trimming were derived from the DNA. The sample has fewer than 250,000 clones; around 80% are singletons.

This TCR was sampled from a man between 60 and 70 years old who had recovered from COVID-19. The V gene is TRBV3-1 (or the pseudogene TRBV3-2), the J gene TRBJ2-5; 8 nucleotides align to TRBD1. The specimen sequenced was PBMCs or T cells enriched from blood (not recorded which). CDR3 protein: CASSHRTGSQYF. The DNA of the CDR3 is TGTGCCAGCAGTCATAGGACAGGGTCCCAGTACTTC.